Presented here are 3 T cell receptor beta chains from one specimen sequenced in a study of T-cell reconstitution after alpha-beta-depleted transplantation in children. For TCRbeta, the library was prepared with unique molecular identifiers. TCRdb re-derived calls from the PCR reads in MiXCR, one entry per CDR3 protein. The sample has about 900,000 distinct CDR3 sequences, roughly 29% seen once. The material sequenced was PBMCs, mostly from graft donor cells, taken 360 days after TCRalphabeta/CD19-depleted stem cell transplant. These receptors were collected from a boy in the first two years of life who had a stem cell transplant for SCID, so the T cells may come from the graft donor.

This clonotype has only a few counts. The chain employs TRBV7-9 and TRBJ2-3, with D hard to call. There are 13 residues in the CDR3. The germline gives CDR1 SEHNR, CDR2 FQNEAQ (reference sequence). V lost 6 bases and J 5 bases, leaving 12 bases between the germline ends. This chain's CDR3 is CASSFDGRDTQYF. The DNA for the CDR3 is TGTGCCAGCAGTTTCGACGGTAGAGATACGCAGTATTTT.

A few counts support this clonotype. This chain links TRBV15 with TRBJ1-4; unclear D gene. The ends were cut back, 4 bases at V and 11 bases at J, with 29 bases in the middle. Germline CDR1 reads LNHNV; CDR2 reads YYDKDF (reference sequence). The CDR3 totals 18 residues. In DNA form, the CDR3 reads TGTGCCACCAGCAAGGGCCTCACGAGGGATGGCAATGAAAGGAAACTGTTTTTT. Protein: CATSKGLTRDGNERKLFF.

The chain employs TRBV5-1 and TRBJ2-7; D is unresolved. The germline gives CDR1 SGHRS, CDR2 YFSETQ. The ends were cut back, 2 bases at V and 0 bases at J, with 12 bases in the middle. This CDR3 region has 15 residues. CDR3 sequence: CASSLLGLSSYEQYF. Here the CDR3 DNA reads TGCGCCAGCAGCTTATTAGGATTGAGCTCCTACGAGCAGTACTTC.